Detailed here is one TCR beta chain. The source of the sample is a study of OX40 agonist ivuxolimab in advanced cancers. The wider study: While on treatment, patients had intravenous ivuxolimab at 0.01 to 10 mg/kg every 2 weeks.

Individuals having autoimmune disease history or systemic immunosuppression were not enrolled. Blood sampling was done at baseline, cycle 4 day 1, and cycle 7 day 1. TCRdb's copy holds only in-frame clones and misses some; the assay was immunoSEQ multiplex PCR. The sample consists of under 200,000 clones, 90% to 95% of them appearing once. The CDR3 covers 14 residues. V trimming: 6 bases; J trimming: 5 bases; junction bases outside the gene matches: 9. Germline V gene lookup returns CDR1 SQVTM and CDR2 ANQGSEA. This receptor was taken from an adult with an advanced solid tumor such as melanoma, head and neck, liver or kidney cancer. The source material was CD4+ or CD8+ T cells sorted from blood, sampled in a trial of the OX40 agonist ivuxolimab. This chain connects TRBV29-1 to TRBJ2-2, with 7 nucleotides matching TRBD2. In DNA, the CDR3 is TGCAGCGTCCTTGGGGGGGTCTCGACCGGGGAGCTGTTTTTT. The encoded protein is CSVLGGVSTGELFF.